These 10 T cell receptor beta chains originate from one sample sequenced in a study of T-cell reconstitution after alpha-beta-depleted transplantation in children. The TCRbeta library incorporated unique molecular identifiers. MiXCR was run by TCRdb on the PCR reads, yielding one entry per CDR3 protein. The sample yields about 580,000 distinct CDR3 sequences, 23% seen once. The sample consisted of PBMCs, mostly from graft donor cells, taken 360 days after TCRalphabeta/CD19-depleted stem cell transplant. The receptors here all came from a boy under three years old who had a stem cell transplant for acute myeloid leukemia, so the T cells may come from the graft donor.

Remarks on this clonotype: This sequence may be a read error, since a much larger clone differs from it by one base. The rearrangement uses TRBV20-1 and TRBJ2-1; D is undetermined. Trimming took 3 bases from V and 9 from J, leaving 6 bases between them. The CDR3 is made up of 10 amino acids. Germline CDR1 is DFQATT and CDR2 is SNEGSKA (reference sequence). The CDR3 DNA sequence: TGCAGTGCTAGCAGGAGTGAGCAGTTCTTC. Translated: CSASRSEQFF.

The CDR3 is CASSLALEWQGVGTEAFF. As DNA, the CDR3 is TGTGCCAGCAGTTTAGCGCTGGAGTGGCAGGGAGTTGGCACTGAAGCTTTCTTT. V gene TRBV12-3 or TRBV12-4 combines with J gene TRBJ1-1, with D possibly matching TRBD1 (5 bases). Trimming took off 0 bases at V and 4 bases at J, with 21 bases between the two ends. CDR3 size: 18 residues.

The rearrangement uses TRBV25-1 and TRBJ1-3; D call uncertain. V was shortened by 4 bases and J by 8 bases, with 15 bases between the two germline ends. CDR3 length equals 14 residues. Germline V gene data show CDR1 as MGHDK and CDR2 as SYGVNS. The CDR3 loop is CASSVTGLGDTIYF. CDR3 bases: TGTGCCAGCAGTGTCACCGGGCTCGGGGACACCATATATTTT.

The chain couples TRBV20-1 to TRBJ2-5, with 9 bases that match TRBD2. The V and J ends lost 6 bases and 5 bases, in that order; junction bases with no gene match: 19. Germline lookup yields CDR1 DFQATT and CDR2 SNEGSKA (reference sequence). This CDR3 has 17 residues. The CDR3 here is CSATQLHGGGAGETQYF. CDR3 bases: TGCAGTGCCACCCAACTCCATGGCGGGGGGGCCGGGGAGACCCAGTACTTC.

This clonotype was seen only once. V is TRBV2 and J is TRBJ2-1; no clear D gene. Trimming left V 8 bases short and J 10 bases short, with 12 bases between. The CDR3 length is 11 residues. Germline values: CDR1 SNHLY, CDR2 FYNNEI. In DNA, the CDR3 is TGTGCCAGCCGCCTGGCCCGCGAGCAGTTCTTC. Amino acid sequence: CASRLAREQFF.

The chain is built from TRBV5-1 and TRBJ1-5; D is undetermined. Germline V lookup: CDR1 SGHRS, CDR2 YFSETQ. Trimming removed 0 bases at V and 1 base at J, with 8 bases between. This CDR3 region has 15 residues. The CDR3 is CASSLGASSNQPQHF. DNA for the CDR3: TGCGCCAGCAGCTTGGGAGCGTCCAGCAATCAGCCCCAGCATTTT.

This clonotype showed up just a few times. The chain is built from TRBV7-2 and TRBJ2-7, with TRBD1 matching over 10 bases. The germline V gene has CDR1 SGHTA and CDR2 FQGNSA. The CDR3 spans 16 residues. Unmatched junction bases numbered 7, after V lost 5 bases and J lost 0 bases. The DNA for the CDR3 is TGTGCCAGCAGCCTGGGACAGGGGACTACCTCCTACGAGCAGTACTTC. It translates to CASSLGQGTTSYEQYF.

This clonotype was found many times. The V gene is TRBV29-1, the J gene TRBJ2-5; D is uncertain. Trimming pared 1 base from V and 2 bases from J, leaving 8 bases between. The CDR3 length is 13 residues. Germline lookup yields CDR1 SQVTM and CDR2 ANQGSEA. The CDR3 sequence is CSVEGRTQETQYF. CDR3 coding DNA: TGCAGCGTTGAAGGCAGGACGCAAGAGACCCAGTACTTC. Together with reference TRBV29-1 and TRBJ2-5, the CDR3 gives the full variable domain: SAVISQKPSRDICQRGTSLTIQCQVDSQVTMMFWYRQQPGQSLTLIATANQGSEATYESGFVIDKFPISRPNLTFSTLTVSNMSPEDSSIYLCSVEGRTQETQYFGPGTRLLVL.

The CDR3 coding sequence is TGTGCCAGCAGTTTTCCGACAGGGTGGTATGGCTACACCTTC. It codes for CASSFPTGWYGYTF. The rearrangement links TRBV28 to TRBJ1-2, with 7 bases matching TRBD1. The CDR3 contains 14 residues. The junction had 6 bases not matched to a gene; V was cut back by 3 bases and J by 5 bases. Germline CDR1 reads MDHEN; CDR2 reads SYDVKM.

This clonotype appeared many times. This sequence joins TRBV20-1 and TRBJ2-5; possible D gene TRBD2, 6 bases. Looked up from germline, CDR1 is DFQATT and CDR2 is SNEGSKA (reference sequence). This CDR3 spans 13 amino acids. V lost 0 bases, J lost 5 bases, and 10 bases lay in between. The CDR3 reads CSARDGREETQYF. The CDR3 DNA is TGCAGTGCTAGAGATGGTCGGGAGGAGACCCAGTACTTC.